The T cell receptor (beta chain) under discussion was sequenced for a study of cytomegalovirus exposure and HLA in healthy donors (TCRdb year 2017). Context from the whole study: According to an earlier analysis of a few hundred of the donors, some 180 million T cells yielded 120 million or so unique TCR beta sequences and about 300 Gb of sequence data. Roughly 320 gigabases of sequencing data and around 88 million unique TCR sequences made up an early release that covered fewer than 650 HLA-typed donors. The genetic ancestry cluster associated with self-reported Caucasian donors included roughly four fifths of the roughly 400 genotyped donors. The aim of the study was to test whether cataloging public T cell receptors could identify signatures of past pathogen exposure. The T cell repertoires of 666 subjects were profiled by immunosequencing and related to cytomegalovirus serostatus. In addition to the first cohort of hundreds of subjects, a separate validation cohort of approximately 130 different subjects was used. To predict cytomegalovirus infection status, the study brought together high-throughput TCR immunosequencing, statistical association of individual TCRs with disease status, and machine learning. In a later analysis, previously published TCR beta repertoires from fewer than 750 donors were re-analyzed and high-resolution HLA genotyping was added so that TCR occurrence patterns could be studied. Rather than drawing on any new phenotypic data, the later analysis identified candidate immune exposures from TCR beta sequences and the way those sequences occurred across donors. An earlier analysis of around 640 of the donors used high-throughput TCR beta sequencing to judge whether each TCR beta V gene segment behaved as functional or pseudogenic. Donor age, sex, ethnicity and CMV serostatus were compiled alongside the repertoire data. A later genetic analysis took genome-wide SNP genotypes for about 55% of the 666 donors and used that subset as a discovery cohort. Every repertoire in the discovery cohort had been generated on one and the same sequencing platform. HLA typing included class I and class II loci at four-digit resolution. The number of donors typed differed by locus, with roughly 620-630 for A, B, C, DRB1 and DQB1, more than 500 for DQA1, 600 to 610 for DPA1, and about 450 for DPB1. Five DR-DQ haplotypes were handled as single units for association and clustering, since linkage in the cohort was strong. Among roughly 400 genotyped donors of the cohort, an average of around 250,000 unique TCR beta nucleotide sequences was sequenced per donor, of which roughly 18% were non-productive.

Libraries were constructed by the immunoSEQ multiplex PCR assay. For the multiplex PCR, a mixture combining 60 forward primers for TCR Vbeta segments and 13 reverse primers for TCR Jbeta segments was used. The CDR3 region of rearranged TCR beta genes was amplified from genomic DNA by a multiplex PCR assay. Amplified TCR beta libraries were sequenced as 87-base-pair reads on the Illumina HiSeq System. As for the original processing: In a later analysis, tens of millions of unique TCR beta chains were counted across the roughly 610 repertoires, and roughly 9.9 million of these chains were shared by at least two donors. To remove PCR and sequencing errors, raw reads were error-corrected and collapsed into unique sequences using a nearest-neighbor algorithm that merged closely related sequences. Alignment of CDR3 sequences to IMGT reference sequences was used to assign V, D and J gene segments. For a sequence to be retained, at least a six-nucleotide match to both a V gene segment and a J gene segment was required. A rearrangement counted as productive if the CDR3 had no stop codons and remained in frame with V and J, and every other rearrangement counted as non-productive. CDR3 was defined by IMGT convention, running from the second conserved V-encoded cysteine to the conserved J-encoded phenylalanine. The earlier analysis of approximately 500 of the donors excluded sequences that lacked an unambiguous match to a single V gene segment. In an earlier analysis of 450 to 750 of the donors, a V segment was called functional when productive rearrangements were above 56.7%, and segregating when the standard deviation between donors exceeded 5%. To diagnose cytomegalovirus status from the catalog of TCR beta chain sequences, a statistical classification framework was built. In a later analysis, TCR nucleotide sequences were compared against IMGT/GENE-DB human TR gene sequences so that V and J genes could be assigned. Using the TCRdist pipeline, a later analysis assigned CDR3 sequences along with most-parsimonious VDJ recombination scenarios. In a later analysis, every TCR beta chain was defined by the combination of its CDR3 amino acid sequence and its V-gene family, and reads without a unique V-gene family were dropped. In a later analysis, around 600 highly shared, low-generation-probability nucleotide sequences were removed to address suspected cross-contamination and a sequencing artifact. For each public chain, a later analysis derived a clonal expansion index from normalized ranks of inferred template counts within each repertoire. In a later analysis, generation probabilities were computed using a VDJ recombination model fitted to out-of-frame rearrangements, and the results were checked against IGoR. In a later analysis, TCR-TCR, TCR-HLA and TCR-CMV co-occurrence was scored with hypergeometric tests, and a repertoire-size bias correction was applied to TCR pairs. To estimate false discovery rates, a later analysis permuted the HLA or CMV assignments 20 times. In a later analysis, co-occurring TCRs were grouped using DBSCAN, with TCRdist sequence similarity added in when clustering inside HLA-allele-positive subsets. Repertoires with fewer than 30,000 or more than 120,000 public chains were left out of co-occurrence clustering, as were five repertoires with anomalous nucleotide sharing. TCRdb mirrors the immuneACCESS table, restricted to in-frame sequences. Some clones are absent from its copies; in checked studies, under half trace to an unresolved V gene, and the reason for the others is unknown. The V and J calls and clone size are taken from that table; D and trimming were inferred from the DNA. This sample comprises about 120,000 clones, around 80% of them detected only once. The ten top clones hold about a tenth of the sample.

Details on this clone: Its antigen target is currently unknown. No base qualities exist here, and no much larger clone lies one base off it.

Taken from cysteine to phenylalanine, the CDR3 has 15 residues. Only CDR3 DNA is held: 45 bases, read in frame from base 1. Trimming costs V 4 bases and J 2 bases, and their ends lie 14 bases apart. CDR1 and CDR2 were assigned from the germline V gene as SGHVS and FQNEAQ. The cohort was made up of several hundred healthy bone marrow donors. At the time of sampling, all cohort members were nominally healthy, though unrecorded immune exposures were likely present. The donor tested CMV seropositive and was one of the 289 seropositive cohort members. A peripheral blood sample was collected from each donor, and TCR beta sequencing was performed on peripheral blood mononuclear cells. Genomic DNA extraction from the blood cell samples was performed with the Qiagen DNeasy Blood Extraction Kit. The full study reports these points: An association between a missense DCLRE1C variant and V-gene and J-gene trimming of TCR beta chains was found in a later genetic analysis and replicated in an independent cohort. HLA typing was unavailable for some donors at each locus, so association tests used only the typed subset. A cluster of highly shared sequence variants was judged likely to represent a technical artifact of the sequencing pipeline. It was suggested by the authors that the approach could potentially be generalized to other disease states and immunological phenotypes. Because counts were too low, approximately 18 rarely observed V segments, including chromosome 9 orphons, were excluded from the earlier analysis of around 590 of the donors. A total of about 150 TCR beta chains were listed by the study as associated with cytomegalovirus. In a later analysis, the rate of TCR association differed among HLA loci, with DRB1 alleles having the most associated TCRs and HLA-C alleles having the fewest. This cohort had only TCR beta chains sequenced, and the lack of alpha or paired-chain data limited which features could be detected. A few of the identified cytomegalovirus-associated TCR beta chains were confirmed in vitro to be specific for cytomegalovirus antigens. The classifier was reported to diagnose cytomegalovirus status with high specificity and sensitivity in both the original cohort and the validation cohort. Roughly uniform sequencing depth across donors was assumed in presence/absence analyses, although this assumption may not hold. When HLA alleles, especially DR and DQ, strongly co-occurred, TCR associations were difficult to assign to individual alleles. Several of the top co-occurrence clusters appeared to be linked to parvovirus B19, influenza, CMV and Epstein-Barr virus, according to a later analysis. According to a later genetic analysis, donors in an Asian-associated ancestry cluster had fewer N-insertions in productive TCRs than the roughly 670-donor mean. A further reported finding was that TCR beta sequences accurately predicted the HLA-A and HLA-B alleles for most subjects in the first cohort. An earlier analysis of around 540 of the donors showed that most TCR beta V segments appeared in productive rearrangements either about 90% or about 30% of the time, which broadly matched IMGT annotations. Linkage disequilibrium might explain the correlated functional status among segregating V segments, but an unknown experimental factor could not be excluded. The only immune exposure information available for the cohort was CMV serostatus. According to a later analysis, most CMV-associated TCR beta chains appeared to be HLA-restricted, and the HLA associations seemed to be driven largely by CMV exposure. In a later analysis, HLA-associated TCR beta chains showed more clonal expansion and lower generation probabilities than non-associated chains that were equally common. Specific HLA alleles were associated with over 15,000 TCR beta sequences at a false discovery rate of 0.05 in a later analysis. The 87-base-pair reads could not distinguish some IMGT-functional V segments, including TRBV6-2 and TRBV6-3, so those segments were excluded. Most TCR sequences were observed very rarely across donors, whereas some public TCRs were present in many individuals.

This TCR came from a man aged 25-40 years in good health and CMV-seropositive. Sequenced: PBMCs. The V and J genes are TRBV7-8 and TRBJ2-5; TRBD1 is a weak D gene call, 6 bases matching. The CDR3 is CASSYQGHKQETQYF. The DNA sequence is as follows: TGTGCCAGCAGCTATCAGGGACACAAGCAAGAGACCCAGTACTTC.